The present TCR beta chain was sequenced within a study of cytomegalovirus exposure and HLA in healthy donors (dated by TCRdb to about 2017). Study-wide context: According to an earlier analysis of 450 to 650 of the donors, about 179 million T cells yielded over 100 million unique TCR beta sequences and approximately 300 Gb of sequence data. Of the 350 to 450 genotyped donors, over 65% fell in the genetic ancestry cluster associated with self-reported Caucasian donors. The study combined high-throughput TCR immunosequencing, statistical association of individual TCRs with disease status, and machine learning to predict cytomegalovirus infection status. The number of typed donors differed by locus: about 620-630 for A, B, C, DRB1 and DQB1; 522 for DQA1; some 590 for DPA1; and around 450 for DPB1. The T cell repertoires of 666 subjects were profiled by immunosequencing and related to cytomegalovirus serostatus. All discovery cohort repertoires had been generated using a single sequencing platform. In a later analysis, previously published TCR beta repertoires from hundreds of donors were re-analyzed and high-resolution HLA genotyping was added so that TCR occurrence patterns could be studied. Genome-wide SNP genotypes for about 55% of the roughly 670 donors were used in a later genetic analysis, which treated that subset as a discovery cohort. In the later analysis, no new phenotypic data were used to find candidate immune exposures; instead, reliance was placed on TCR beta sequences and their occurrence across donors. Approximately 300 gigabases of sequencing data and roughly 90 million unique TCR sequences were included in an early release covering under 650 HLA-typed donors. The aim of the study was to test whether cataloging public T cell receptors could identify signatures of past pathogen exposure. Roughly five DR-DQ haplotypes were handled as single units for association and clustering because linkage in the cohort was strong. Among 398 genotyped donors of the cohort, an average of approximately 240,000 unique TCR beta nucleotide sequences was sequenced per donor, of which about 19% were non-productive. HLA typing included class I and class II loci at four-digit resolution. Donor age, sex, ethnicity and CMV serostatus were compiled alongside the repertoire data. In an earlier analysis of over 550 of the donors, high-throughput TCR beta sequencing was used to judge whether each TCR beta V gene segment behaved as functional or pseudogenic. In addition to the first cohort of roughly 700 subjects, a separate validation cohort of around 110 different subjects was used.

The cohort comprised around 700 healthy bone marrow donors. All cohort members were sampled while nominally healthy, although unrecorded immune exposures were likely present. The donor tested CMV seronegative, placing the donor among the roughly 350 seronegative members of the cohort. A peripheral blood sample was provided by each donor, and peripheral blood mononuclear cells were used for TCR beta sequencing. Genomic DNA extraction from the blood cell samples was performed with the Qiagen DNeasy Blood Extraction Kit. Deletion took 6 bases off V and 1 base off J, with a span of 7 bases between the germline ends. The CDR3 goes from the cysteine to the phenylalanine over 13 residues. The only DNA kept is the CDR3, 39 bases in frame from the first base. CDR1 and CDR2, per the germline V gene, are SGHTA and FQGNSA. What the research found in general, with its limitations: A later genetic analysis reported fewer N-insertions in productive TCRs among donors in an Asian-associated ancestry cluster than the roughly 700-donor mean. Because HLA typing was missing for some donors at each locus, association tests included only the typed subset. Across donors, most TCR sequences were observed very rarely, whereas some public TCRs were present in many individuals. In a later analysis, HLA-associated TCR beta chains were found to be more clonally expanded and to have lower generation probabilities than equally common non-associated chains. Because the 87-base-pair reads could not distinguish some IMGT-functional V segments, including TRBV6-2 and TRBV6-3, those segments were excluded. A later analysis found that TCR association rates varied across HLA loci, with DRB1 alleles showing the most associated TCRs and HLA-C alleles the fewest. The classifier was reported to diagnose cytomegalovirus status with high specificity and sensitivity in both the original cohort and the validation cohort. In this cohort, only TCR beta chains were sequenced, and detectable features were limited by the absence of alpha or paired-chain data. In vitro tests confirmed that a few of the cytomegalovirus-associated TCR beta chains recognize cytomegalovirus antigens. A later analysis associated about 17,000 TCR beta sequences with specific HLA alleles at a false discovery rate of 0.05. A later analysis reported that several top co-occurrence clusters appeared linked to parvovirus B19, influenza, CMV and Epstein-Barr virus. Broadly in line with IMGT annotations, most TCR beta V segments showed up in productive rearrangements about 87% or about 30% of the time in an earlier analysis of 450 to 750 of the donors. The only immune exposure information available for the cohort was CMV serostatus. In a later analysis, most CMV-associated TCR beta chains were found to appear HLA-restricted, with HLA associations seemingly driven largely by CMV exposure. The presence/absence analyses assumed that sequencing depth was roughly uniform across donors, and that assumption may not be true. Strong co-occurrence of HLA alleles, especially DR and DQ, made assigning TCR associations to individual alleles difficult. The authors suggested that the approach could potentially be extended to other disease states and immunological phenotypes. Correlated functional status among segregating V segments might be attributable to linkage disequilibrium, but an unknown experimental factor could not be ruled out. The study gave a list of some 150 TCR beta chains associated with cytomegalovirus. A cluster of highly shared sequence variants was judged likely to represent a technical artifact of the sequencing pipeline. A later genetic analysis associated a missense DCLRE1C variant with V-gene and J-gene trimming of TCR beta chains, and an independent cohort replicated the association. A further reported finding was that TCR beta sequences accurately predicted the HLA-A and HLA-B alleles for most subjects in the first cohort. Because counts were too low, roughly 16 rarely observed V segments, including chromosome 9 orphons, were left out of the earlier analysis of 500 to 650 of the donors.

Library generation was performed with the immunoSEQ multiplex PCR assay. For the multiplex PCR, a mixture combining 60 forward primers for TCR Vbeta segments and 13 reverse primers for TCR Jbeta segments was used. The CDR3 region of rearranged TCR beta genes was amplified from genomic DNA with a multiplex PCR assay. The Illumina HiSeq System was used to sequence the amplified TCR beta libraries as 87-base-pair reads. Per the original workflow: A later analysis tallied tens of millions of unique TCR beta chains across the 666 repertoires, and roughly 11 million of those chains were shared by two or more donors. Raw reads were error-corrected and collapsed into unique sequences with a nearest-neighbor algorithm that merged closely related sequences to remove PCR and sequencing errors. CDR3 sequences were aligned to IMGT reference sequences to assign V, D and J gene segments. For a sequence to be retained, at least a six-nucleotide match to both a V gene segment and a J gene segment was required. A rearrangement counted as productive if the CDR3 had no stop codons and remained in frame with V and J, and every other rearrangement counted as non-productive. Following IMGT convention, CDR3 was defined as the stretch from the second conserved V-encoded cysteine up to the conserved J-encoded phenylalanine. The earlier analysis of a few hundred of the donors excluded any sequence lacking an unambiguous match to a single V gene segment. An earlier analysis of some 610 of the donors called V segments functional above 56.7% productive rearrangements and segregating when the between-donor standard deviation exceeded 5%. A statistical classification framework was developed to diagnose cytomegalovirus status using the catalog of TCR beta chain sequences. V and J gene assignment, in a later analysis, came from comparing TCR nucleotide sequences with IMGT/GENE-DB human TR gene sequences. The TCRdist pipeline was used in a later analysis to assign CDR3 sequences and most-parsimonious VDJ recombination scenarios. In a later analysis, each TCR beta chain was defined by its CDR3 amino acid sequence together with its V-gene family, and reads lacking a unique V-gene family were excluded. In a later analysis, a few hundred highly shared, low-generation-probability nucleotide sequences were removed to address suspected cross-contamination and a sequencing artifact. In a later analysis, a clonal expansion index for each public chain was calculated from normalized within-repertoire ranks of inferred template counts. In a later analysis, generation probabilities were computed with a VDJ recombination model fitted to out-of-frame rearrangements, and the resulting probabilities were checked against IGoR. Hypergeometric tests were used in a later analysis to score TCR-TCR, TCR-HLA and TCR-CMV co-occurrence, with a repertoire-size bias correction applied to the TCR pairs. To estimate false discovery rates, a later analysis permuted the HLA or CMV assignments 20 times. In a later analysis, co-occurring TCRs were grouped using DBSCAN, with TCRdist sequence similarity added in when clustering inside HLA-allele-positive subsets. Co-occurrence clustering excluded repertoires with fewer than 30,000 or more than 120,000 public chains, plus five with anomalous nucleotide sharing. Drawn from immuneACCESS, this table holds only the in-frame rearrangements with V and J called that TCRdb kept. Clones are partly lost; checked studies trace under half to an unresolved V gene and leave the rest unexplained. The V and J calls and clone size are taken from that table; D and trimming were inferred from the DNA. For this sample the table gives about 130,000 clones, of which 70% to 80% were detected only once. Approximately 1.6% of the sample is taken by the ten largest.

Turning to this clone: Its antigen is unknown. Nothing much larger sits one base from this clone, and base qualities are not available.

Input material: PBMCs. The sequence derives from a female donor in good health and CMV-seronegative. The rearranged chain carries TRBV7-2 and TRBJ1-5; the D region possibly corresponds to TRBD1 (6 bases align). The nucleotide sequence is given as TGTGCCAGCAGTGGGGGCAGCAATCAGCCCCAGCATTTT. This is translated as CASSGGSNQPQHF.